This TCR beta chain was observed in a study of blood T cell repertoires in COVID-19. The wider study: The samples span acute and convalescent COVID-19 from the United States, Italy and Spain. T cells, B-cell-depleted T cells, or PBMCs supplied cDNA or gDNA.

Original processing notes: Using reference gene primer amplification, nucleated cell counts were estimated. Profiling relied on immunoSEQ multiplex PCR, and the TCRdb table lists in-frame clones only, not all of them. V and J calls and clone size come straight from that table; D and trimming were deduced from the DNA. The data hold just over 95,000 clones, with about 81% observed a single time. The germline CDR1 and CDR2 sequences are SGHNT and YENEEA. The CDR3 consists of 18 residues. Trimming stripped 0 bases from V and 6 bases from J, with 21 bases between. The gene calls are TRBV11-3 and TRBJ2-1; a possible D gene is TRBD1 (5 bases). Sequencing used peripheral blood. This receptor was obtained from a man aged 55 to 70 with acute or convalescent COVID-19. CDR3 protein: CASSLDQGGSSRSNEQFF. The CDR3 region has the DNA TGTGCCAGCAGCTTAGATCAGGGCGGCAGTTCAAGGAGCAATGAGCAGTTCTTC.